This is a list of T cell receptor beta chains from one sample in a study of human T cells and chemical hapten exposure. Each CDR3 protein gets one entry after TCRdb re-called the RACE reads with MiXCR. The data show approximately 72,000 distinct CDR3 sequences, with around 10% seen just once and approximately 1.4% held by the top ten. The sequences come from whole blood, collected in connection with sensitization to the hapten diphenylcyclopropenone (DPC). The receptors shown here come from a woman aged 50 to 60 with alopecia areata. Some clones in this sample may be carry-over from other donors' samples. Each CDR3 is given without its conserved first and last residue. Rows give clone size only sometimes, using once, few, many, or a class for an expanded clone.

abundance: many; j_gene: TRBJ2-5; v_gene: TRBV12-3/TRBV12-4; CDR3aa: ASSPSRRGGWQETQY
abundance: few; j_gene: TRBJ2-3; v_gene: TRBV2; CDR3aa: ASSPGLASDTQY
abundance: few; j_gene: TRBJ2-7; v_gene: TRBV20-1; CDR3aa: SAGAGSTSPYEQY
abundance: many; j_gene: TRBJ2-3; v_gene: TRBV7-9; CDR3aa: ASSATSGSGDTQY
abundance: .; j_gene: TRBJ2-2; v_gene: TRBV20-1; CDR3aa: SARMNTGELF
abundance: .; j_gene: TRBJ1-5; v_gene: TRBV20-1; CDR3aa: SARDRLRPQH
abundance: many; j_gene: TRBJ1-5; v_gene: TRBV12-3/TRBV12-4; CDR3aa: ASSPGGAINQPQH
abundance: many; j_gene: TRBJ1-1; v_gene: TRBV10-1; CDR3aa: ASSGFQGITEAF
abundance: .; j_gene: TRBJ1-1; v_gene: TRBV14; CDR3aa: ASSQQPPTQEAF
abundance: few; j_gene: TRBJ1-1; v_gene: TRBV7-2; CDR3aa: ASSLQGYTEAF
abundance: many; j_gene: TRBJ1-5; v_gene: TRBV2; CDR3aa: ASSPSHRVNQPQH
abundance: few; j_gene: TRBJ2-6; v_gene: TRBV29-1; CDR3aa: SVPRWGSGANVLT
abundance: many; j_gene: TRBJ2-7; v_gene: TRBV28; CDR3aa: ASSFLWGYEQY
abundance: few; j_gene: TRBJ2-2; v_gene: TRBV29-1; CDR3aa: SVEMGTGELF
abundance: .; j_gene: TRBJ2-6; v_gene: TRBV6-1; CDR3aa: ASSEMGISGANVLT
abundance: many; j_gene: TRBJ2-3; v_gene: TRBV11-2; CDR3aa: ASSSNPGGRSTDTQY
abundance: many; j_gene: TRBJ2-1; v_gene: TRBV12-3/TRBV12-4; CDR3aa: ASSGAVTRTTGTNSYNEQF
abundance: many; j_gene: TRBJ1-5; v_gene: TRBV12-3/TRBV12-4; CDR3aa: ASSWGGGSAQH
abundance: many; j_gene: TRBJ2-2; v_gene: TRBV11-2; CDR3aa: ASSFSDRNTGELF
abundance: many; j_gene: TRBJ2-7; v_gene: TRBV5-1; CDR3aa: ASSGSTGGIREQY
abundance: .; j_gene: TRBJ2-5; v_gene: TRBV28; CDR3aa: ASSFRGLGTQY